The 17 T cell receptor beta chains presented below share a single source sample, sequenced in a study of CD8 T cells in Susac syndrome (dated by TCRdb to between 2018 and 2021). The library was generated by the immunoSEQ multiplex PCR assay. RNA was extracted using the RNeasy kit, and roughly 0.5 to 1 microgram was reverse transcribed with random hexamers. TCRdb ran its own pipeline on the public reads, namely fastp trimming at Q25 and MiXCR clone calling, and kept in-frame beta chains. When rows share a CDR3 protein, they turn into one entry using the most common DNA and genes. The sample yields around 220,000 distinct CDR3 sequences; 90% to 95% were counted once. The ten largest clones capture around 0.13% of the sample. Input material: CD8+ T cells from PBMCs. Every receptor here comes from a human donor with multiple sclerosis.

This chain links TRBV24-1 with TRBJ2-2; no reliable D call. Germline-derived CDR1 and CDR2 are KGHDR and SFDVKD. The V end lost 7 bases, the J end lost 6 bases, and 11 bases lay between the germline ends. The CDR3 has 13 amino acids. The CDR3 sequence: CATSRSQPGELFF. The CDR3 region has the DNA TGTGCCACCAGCCGGAGTCAGCCCGGGGAGCTGTTTTTT.

The V and J genes are TRBV29-1 and TRBJ2-1, with D possibly being TRBD2 (5 bases). The CDR3 runs to 14 residues. Germline loops: CDR1 SQVTM, CDR2 ANQGSEA. The ends were cut back, 3 bases at V and 7 bases at J, with 16 bases in the middle. The CDR3 is CSVEVGEKWNEQFF. CDR3 sequence (DNA): TGCAGCGTTGAGGTGGGAGAGAAGTGGAATGAGCAGTTCTTC.

V is TRBV19 and J is TRBJ2-7; a weak D match, TRBD2 (6 bases). Germline-derived CDR1 and CDR2 are LNHDA and SQIVND (reference sequence). This CDR3 has 14 residues. V dropped 3 bases and J dropped 1 base, with 10 bases sitting between them. The CDR3 DNA reads as TGTGCCAGTAGTATTCTAGCGCGTTCCTACGAGCAGTACTTC. Its translation: CASSILARSYEQYF.

The genes are TRBV27 and TRBJ2-7, with D maybe TRBD1 (5 bases). The V gene's germline CDR1 is MNHEY and CDR2 SMNVEV (reference sequence). The V and J ends lost 2 bases and 9 bases respectively, with 17 bases between them. This CDR3 comprises 14 residues. CDR3: CASSLGQGLFVQYF. The CDR3 region has the DNA TGTGCCAGCAGTTTAGGGCAGGGTCTGTTCGTGCAGTACTTC.

This sequence joins TRBV4-1 and TRBJ1-1, with D possibly matching TRBD1 (6 bases). Germline V gives CDR1 MGHRA, CDR2 YSYEKL. The CDR3 extends over 17 amino acids. Trimming pared 6 bases from V and 0 bases from J, leaving 20 bases between. CDR3 DNA sequence: TGCGCCAGCAGAACATACAGGGTTGGGTCCCTGAACACTGAAGCTTTCTTT. It codes for CASRTYRVGSLNTEAFF.

The V and J genes are TRBV4-2 and TRBJ2-7, with 9 nucleotides matching TRBD2. The CDR3 runs to 14 residues. Trimming at V came to 0 bases and at J to 6 bases, leaving 3 bases not matched to a gene. Germline V gene lookup returns CDR1 LGHNA and CDR2 YNFKEQ. CDR3 sequence reads: CASSQERTSVEQYF. The CDR3 nucleotides are TGTGCCAGCAGCCAAGAGCGGACTAGCGTCGAGCAGTACTTC.

This clonotype was seen once. V usage is TRBV9 and J usage is TRBJ2-7; TRBD1 is a possible D gene (6 bases). V was pared by 1 base and J by 2 bases, with 10 bases between. The CDR3 has 14 residues. Per germline, CDR1 SGDLS and CDR2 YYNGEE. The CDR3 spells CASSVSDRAYEQYF. CDR3 nucleotide sequence: TGTGCCAGCAGCGTATCGGACAGAGCCTACGAGCAGTACTTC.

This clonotype was counted once. The chain links TRBV3-1 to TRBJ2-7; the D gene is possibly TRBD1 (6 bases). The CDR3 extends over 15 amino acids. The germline V and J ends were trimmed by 1 base and 5 bases, with 15 bases remaining between them. Per the germline V gene, CDR1 is LGHDT and CDR2 is YNNKEL (reference sequence). The DNA for the CDR3 is TGTGCCAGCAGCCAAGGTGCAGGGGACCCCCACGAGCAGTACTTC. Translating it yields CASSQGAGDPHEQYF.

J is TRBJ2-2 and V is TRBV11-2; D gene unclear. Trimming removed 2 bases at V and 6 bases at J, with 7 bases between. Per the germline V gene, CDR1 is SGHAT and CDR2 is FQNNGV. This CDR3 is built from 13 residues. Here the CDR3 reads CASSLPGPGELFF. CDR3 in DNA: TGTGCCAGCAGCTTACCAGGACCCGGGGAGCTGTTTTTT.

V is TRBV29-1 and J is TRBJ1-1; TRBD1 is a possible D gene (5 bases). Looked up from germline, CDR1 is SQVTM and CDR2 is ANQGSEA. V was pared by 5 bases and J by 3 bases, with 13 bases between. This CDR3 contains 13 residues. The CDR3 region has the DNA TGCAGCGTTCGGGGCGGATCCTACACTGAAGCTTTCTTT. The encoded protein is CSVRGGSYTEAFF.

The rearrangement links TRBV29-1 to TRBJ2-3; TRBD2 agrees at 7 bases. Per the germline V gene, CDR1 is SQVTM and CDR2 is ANQGSEA. This CDR3 spans 13 amino acids. The J segment lost 4 bases and the V segment lost 7 bases, leaving 8 bases of the junction unmatched. In nucleotides, the CDR3 is TGCAGCGCCGCTGGGGGGGTCGCAGATACGCAGTATTTT. This encodes CSAAGGVADTQYF.

This rearrangement joins TRBV20-1 to TRBJ1-1; no definite D call. V lost 0 bases and J lost 1, with 9 bases in between. Germline lookup yields CDR1 DFQATT and CDR2 SNEGSKA (reference sequence). The CDR3 length is 14 residues. The CDR3 DNA reads as TGCAGTGCTAGAGACACGACATGGAACACTGAAGCTTTCTTT. This codes for CSARDTTWNTEAFF.

V usage is TRBV2 and J usage is TRBJ2-1; 9 bases map to TRBD2. J was trimmed by 12 bases and V by 8 bases; bases with no gene match: 20. The germline V gene has CDR1 SNHLY and CDR2 FYNNEI. The CDR3 extends over 16 amino acids. CDR3 protein: CASQRRDSGGRVLQFF. The CDR3, as DNA: TGTGCCAGCCAAAGGCGAGATAGCGGGGGCCGGGTATTGCAGTTCTTC.

This chain links TRBV15 with TRBJ2-7, with 11 bases identical to TRBD2. J gave up 4 bases and V 3 bases, and 5 bases lay outside the gene matches. The CDR3 contains 15 residues. CDR1 LNHNV and CDR2 YYDKDF come from the germline V gene (reference sequence). The CDR3 coding sequence is TGTGCCACCAGCAGGACGGGACTAGCGGTATACGAGCAGTACTTC. Encoded protein: CATSRTGLAVYEQYF.

The chain recombines TRBV30 with TRBJ1-2; unclear D gene. The CDR3 consists of 12 residues. The germline V gene encodes CDR1 GTSNPN and CDR2 SVGIG (reference sequence). Trimming left V 5 bases short and J 4 bases short, with 11 bases between. The CDR3 region has the DNA TGTGCCTGGGCCGGGCTCACCTATGGCTACACCTTC. As protein: CAWAGLTYGYTF. Variable domain in full (rest from reference TRBV30 and TRBJ1-2): SQTIHQWPATLVQPVGSPLSLECTVEGTSNPNLYWYRQAAGRGLQLLFYSVGIGQISSEVPQNLSASRPQDRQFILSSKKLLLSDSGFYLCAWAGLTYGYTFGSGTRLTVV.

The rearrangement links TRBV18 to TRBJ1-3; 8 nucleotides agree with TRBD1. The germline CDR1 and CDR2 sequences are KGHSH and LQKENI. This CDR3 contains 12 residues. Unmatched junction bases numbered 0, after V lost 4 bases and J lost 7 bases. CDR3 loop: CASSRTGNTIYF. The CDR3 DNA follows: TGTGCCAGCTCACGGACAGGGAACACCATATATTTT.

V gene TRBV11-2 combines with J gene TRBJ2-1; D unclear. Between the trimmed V and J ends, which lost 6 bases and 14 bases, there was a span of 11 bases. The V gene's germline CDR1 is SGHAT and CDR2 FQNNGV. This CDR3 is 10 amino acids long. CDR3 region: CASSFVQKFF. CDR3 bases: TGTGCCAGCAGTTTTGTTCAAAAGTTCTTC.